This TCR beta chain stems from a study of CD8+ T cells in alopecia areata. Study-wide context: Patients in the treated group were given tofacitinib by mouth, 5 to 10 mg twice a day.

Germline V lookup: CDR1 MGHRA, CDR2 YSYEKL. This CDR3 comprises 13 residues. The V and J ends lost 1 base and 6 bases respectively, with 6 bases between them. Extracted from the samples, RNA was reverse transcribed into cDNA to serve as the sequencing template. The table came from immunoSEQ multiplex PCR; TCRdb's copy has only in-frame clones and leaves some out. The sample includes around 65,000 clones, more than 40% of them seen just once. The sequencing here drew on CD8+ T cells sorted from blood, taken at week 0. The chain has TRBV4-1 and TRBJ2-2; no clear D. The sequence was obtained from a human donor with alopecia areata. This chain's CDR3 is CASSQGVSGELFF. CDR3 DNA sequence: TGCGCCAGCAGCCAAGGAGTGTCCGGGGAGCTGTTTTTT.